This T cell receptor (beta chain) is from a study of blood T cell repertoires in COVID-19. Overall study context: COVID-19 samples, acute and convalescent, were from the United States, Italy and Spain. T cells, B-cell-depleted T cells, or PBMCs provided the cDNA or gDNA that served as material.

V dropped 8 bases and J dropped 3; count of bases not matched to a gene: 8. This CDR3 has 14 amino acids. Germline V lookup: CDR1 MDHEN, CDR2 SYDVKM. Per the study methods: Reference gene primer amplification yielded estimated nucleated cell counts. The data were produced by immunoSEQ multiplex PCR, yet TCRdb's version contains in-frame clones alone and is incomplete. The V and J calls and the clone size are those of that table, but D and trimming were determined from the DNA. The top ten hold 10% to 15% of the sample, which has 99,000 or so clones, just over 85% seen once. This TCR was sampled from a woman aged 60-75 years in a cohort sampled during active or convalescent COVID-19. The sequencing input was peripheral blood. V gene TRBV28 combines with J gene TRBJ1-1; 8 nucleotides line up with TRBD1. The CDR3, as DNA: TGTGCCAGCCGGACAGGGAGGGGGCACACTGAAGCTTTCTTT. It encodes CASRTGRGHTEAFF.